This record looks at one T cell receptor beta chain sequence and its context. Antigen: not known. Through template switching, a universal primer site was introduced, and the cDNA contained unique molecular identifiers. TCRdb analysed the 5' RACE reads with MiXCR anew, one entry per CDR3 protein. The sample has some 1,700,000 distinct CDR3 sequences; more than 30% are singletons. The sample originates from a study of identical twins. General observations from the study: Models predicted less out-of-frame TCR alpha sharing in monozygotic twins than was found. Beta clonotypes that were abundant in cord blood contained fewer insertions, a pattern absent from memory repertoires. Donors were not followed over many years; analysis was cross-sectional.

Sequencing was done on a sample of cord blood. This clonotype was sampled from a newborn girl in good health.

CDR3 sequence reads: CATSSGVNEQFF. CDR3 nucleotides: TGTGCCACCAGTTCAGGGGTCAATGAGCAGTTCTTC. The V call is TRBV24-1, the J call TRBJ2-1, with D possibly TRBD1 on 6 matching bases. Germline V gene data show CDR1 as KGHDR and CDR2 as SFDVKD. V was shortened by 6 bases and J by 6 bases, with 8 bases between the two germline ends. CDR3 length equals 12 residues.